This T cell receptor beta chain was profiled in a study of cytomegalovirus exposure and HLA in healthy donors. The PCR was carried out with 60 Vbeta primers and 13 Jbeta primers. Some clones are missing from TCRdb's copy, which holds only in-frame ones; the method was immunoSEQ multiplex PCR. The sample lists roughly 140,000 clones; around 79% were seen once. Findings of the study overall: TCR beta chains associated with HLA were, in a later analysis, more clonally expanded than equally common others. A later analysis found most CMV-associated TCR beta chains apparently HLA-restricted. The classifier reportedly diagnosed cytomegalovirus status with high sensitivity and specificity. Fewer N-insertions (relative to the 666-donor mean) were reportedly seen in an Asian-associated ancestry cluster in a later analysis.

The V gene's germline CDR1 is LGHNA and CDR2 YSLEER. The germline V and J ends were trimmed by 0 bases and 8 bases, with 13 bases remaining between them. This CDR3 is built from 14 residues. A word on this clone: The antigen is not known.

The chain links TRBV4-3 to TRBJ1-2; D gene uncertain. The sequenced sample was PBMCs. This receptor was taken from a male donor in good health and CMV-seronegative. The chain's CDR3 is CASSQEGQASGYTF. The CDR3 DNA is TGCGCCAGCAGCCAAGAGGGCCAGGCATCCGGCTACACCTTC.